Here is one T cell receptor (beta chain) with its context. Its antigen remains undetermined. No much larger clone is present one base from it, and per-base qualities are unavailable. TCRbeta CDR3 regions were amplified from genomic DNA using the immunoSEQ Assay, a bias-controlled multiplex PCR. Per the original workflow: Within the assay, amplification of reference gene primers was used to estimate how many nucleated cells each sample contained. To quantify the absolute abundance of each unique TCRbeta CDR3 rearrangement, sequence reads were collapsed and filtered. For each sample, productive Simpson clonality was calculated by taking the square root of Simpson's diversity index across productive rearrangements. In its TCRdb copy, this immuneACCESS table keeps in-frame sequences only and misses some clones. Where compared with another copy, unresolved V genes explain less than half of these, and the others have no known cause. That table supplies the V and J calls and clone size; D and trimming were determined from the DNA. The table for this sample lists tens of thousands of clones; roughly 80% of them were counted only once. Of the sample, 9% to 15% is held by the ten largest clones.

The sample is drawn from a study of blood T cell repertoires in COVID-19 (dated by TCRdb to the early 2020s). Regarding the research as a whole: Samples covering the acute and convalescent phases of COVID-19 were provided by collaborators in the United States, Italy and Spain. The material from the prospective study consisted of cDNA or gDNA derived from T cells, B-cell-depleted T cells, or PBMCs. Samples were obtained from the ongoing ImmuneRACE study (first 160 participants) and from about 1,300 subjects provided by 6 global collaborators. The repertoires were made available in a free public database intended to serve as a resource for research on the immune response to SARS-CoV-2. The dataset comprised deeply sampled blood TCRbeta repertoires from subjects exposed to, actively infected with, or recovered from COVID-19. HLA class I and class II types, where available, came from metadata supplied by the sample provider rather than from assay-based typing. Sample metadata almost always included a de-identified subject ID, COVID-19 status, age in years and sex. Broader findings and caveats from the paper: The quantity of clinical and demographic metadata differed by source and by participant and was supplied without curation.

The CDR3 runs 15 amino acids, cysteine and phenylalanine included. Of the read, only the CDR3 DNA is kept; its 45 bases are in frame from base 1. Sequences SSHAT (CDR1) and FNYEAQ (CDR2) are obtained from the germline V gene (reference sequence). From V the trimming removes 3 bases and from J it removes 1 base, while the gene matches leave 3 bases of the junction unaccounted for. Each collaborating institution followed its own protocols to collect whole blood in K2EDTA tubes. For TCRbeta analysis, collaborators shipped samples as frozen whole blood, isolated PBMCs, or DNA extracted from either of those sample types.

What was sequenced was peripheral blood. The rearrangement combines TRBV7-7 with TRBJ2-3, and 8 bases in between align with TRBD2. The receptor comes from a human donor in a cohort sampled during active COVID-19. In nucleotides, the sequence is TGTGCCAGCAGCTTGGCACTAGCGGGCACAGATACGCAGTATTTT. The encoded protein is CASSLALAGTDTQYF.